The present TCR beta chain was sequenced within a study of T cells in Graves' hyperthyroidism and ophthalmopathy. Trimming left V 8 bases short and J 0 bases short, with 16 bases between. CDR3 length equals 15 residues. RNA transcripts gave rise to amplified TCR beta CDR3 regions. The HTBI primer set served for first-round RT-PCR of the TCR CDR3. One entry per CDR3 protein, called by TCRdb with MiXCR from the multiplex PCR reads. The profile shows approximately 95,000 distinct CDR3 sequences, around 37% of them singletons. When ophthalmopathy did not progress within 18 months, Graves' hyperthyroidism was considered stable. Recently diagnosed hyperthyroidism of less than 2 months' duration affected patients aged 18 to 65. Exclusion of a patient resulted from uncontrolled infection, other autoimmune disease, pregnancy or lactation. For the diagnoses, clinical symptoms, serum thyroxine and TRAb, thyroid ultrasound and orbital computed tomography were used.

This receptor was obtained from a woman aged 25-40 years with Graves' hyperthyroidism. The specimen sequenced was peripheral blood or thyroid tissue (not recorded which). The gene calls are TRBV12-3 or TRBV12-4 and TRBJ1-1, with D uncertain. The CDR3 DNA is TGTGCCAGCTCACCCAACTTCGGGGTGAACACTGAAGCTTTCTTT. Its protein is CASSPNFGVNTEAFF.